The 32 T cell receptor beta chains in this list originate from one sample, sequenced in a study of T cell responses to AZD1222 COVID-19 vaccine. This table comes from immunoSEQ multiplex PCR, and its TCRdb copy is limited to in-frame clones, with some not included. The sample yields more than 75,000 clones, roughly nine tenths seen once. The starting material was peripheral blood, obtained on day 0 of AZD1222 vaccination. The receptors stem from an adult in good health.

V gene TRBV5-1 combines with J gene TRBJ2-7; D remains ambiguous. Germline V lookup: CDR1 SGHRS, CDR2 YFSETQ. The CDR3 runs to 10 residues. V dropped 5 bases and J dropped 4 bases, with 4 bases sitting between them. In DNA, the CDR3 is TGCGCCAGCAGAATTTACGAGCAGTACTTC. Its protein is CASRIYEQYF.

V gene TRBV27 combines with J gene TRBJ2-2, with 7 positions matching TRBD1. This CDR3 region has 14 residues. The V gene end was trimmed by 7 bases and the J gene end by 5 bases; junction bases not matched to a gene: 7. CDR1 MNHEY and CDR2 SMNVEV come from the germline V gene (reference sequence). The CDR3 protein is CASTRGLGTGELFF. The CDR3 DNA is TGTGCCAGCACTAGGGGGCTCGGAACCGGGGAGCTGTTTTTT.

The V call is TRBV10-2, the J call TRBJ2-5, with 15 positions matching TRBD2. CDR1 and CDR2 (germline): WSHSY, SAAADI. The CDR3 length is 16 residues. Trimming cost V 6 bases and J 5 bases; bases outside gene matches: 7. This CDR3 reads CASRGTSGGPGETQYF. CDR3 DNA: TGCGCCAGCAGAGGGACTAGCGGGGGGCCGGGGGAGACCCAGTACTTC.

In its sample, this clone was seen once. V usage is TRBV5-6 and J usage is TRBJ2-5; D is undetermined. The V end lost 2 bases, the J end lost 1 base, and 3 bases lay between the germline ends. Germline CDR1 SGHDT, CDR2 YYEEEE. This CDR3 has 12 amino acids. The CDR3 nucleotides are TGTGCCAGCAGCTTTGTCCAAGAGACCCAGTACTTC. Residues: CASSFVQETQYF.

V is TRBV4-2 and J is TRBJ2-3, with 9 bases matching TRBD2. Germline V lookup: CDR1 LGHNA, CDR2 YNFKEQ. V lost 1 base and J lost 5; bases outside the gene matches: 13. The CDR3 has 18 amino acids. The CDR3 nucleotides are TGTGCCAGCAGCCAAGTGATAAAGGGGCGGGGGGGCGGAGATACGCAGTATTTT. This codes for CASSQVIKGRGGGDTQYF.

The CDR3, as DNA: TGTGCCAGTAAGTTAGGCAGCGGGGAGACAGATACGCAGTATTTT. Residues: CASKLGSGETDTQYF. V usage is TRBV19 and J usage is TRBJ2-3; 7 bases map to TRBD2. The CDR3 sequence is 15 residues long. J was trimmed by 3 bases and V by 7 bases; bases with no gene match: 10. Germline values: CDR1 LNHDA, CDR2 SQIVND (reference sequence).

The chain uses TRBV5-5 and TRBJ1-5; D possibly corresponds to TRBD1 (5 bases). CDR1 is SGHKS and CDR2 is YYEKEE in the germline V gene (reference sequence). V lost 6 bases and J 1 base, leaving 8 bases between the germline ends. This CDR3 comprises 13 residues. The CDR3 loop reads CASTGDSNQPQHF. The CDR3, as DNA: TGTGCCAGCACCGGGGACAGCAATCAGCCCCAGCATTTT.

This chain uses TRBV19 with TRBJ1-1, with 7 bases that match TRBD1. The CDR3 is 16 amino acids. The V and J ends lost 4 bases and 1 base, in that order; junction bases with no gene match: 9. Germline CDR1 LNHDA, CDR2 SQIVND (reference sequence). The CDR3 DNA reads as TGTGCCAGTAGTAAAACAAGGACAGGAGCGAACACTGAAGCTTTCTTT. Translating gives CASSKTRTGANTEAFF.

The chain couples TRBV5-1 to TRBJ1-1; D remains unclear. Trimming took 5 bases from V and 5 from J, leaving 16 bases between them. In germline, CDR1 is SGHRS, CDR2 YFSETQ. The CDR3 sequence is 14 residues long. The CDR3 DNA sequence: TGCGCCAGCAGTAGGGAGGAGGGAAGGACTGAAGCTTTCTTT. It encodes CASSREEGRTEAFF. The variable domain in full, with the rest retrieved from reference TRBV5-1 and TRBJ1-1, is KAGVTQTPRYLIKTRGQQVTLSCSPISGHRSVSWYQQTPGQGLQFLFEYFSETQRNKGNFPGRFSGRQFSNSRSEMNVSTLELGDSALYLCASSREEGRTEAFFGQGTRLTVV.

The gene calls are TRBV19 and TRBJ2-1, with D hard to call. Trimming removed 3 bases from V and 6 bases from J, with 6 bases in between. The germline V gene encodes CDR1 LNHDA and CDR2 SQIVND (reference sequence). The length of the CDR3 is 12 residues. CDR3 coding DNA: TGTGCCAGTAGTATCTTCGGCAATGAGCAGTTCTTC. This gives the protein CASSIFGNEQFF.

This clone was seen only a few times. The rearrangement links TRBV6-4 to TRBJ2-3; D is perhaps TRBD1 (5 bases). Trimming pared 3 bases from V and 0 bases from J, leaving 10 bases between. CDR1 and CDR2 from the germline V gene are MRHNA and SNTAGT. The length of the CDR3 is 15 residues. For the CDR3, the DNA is TGTGCCAGCAGTGAGCCAGGGATGAGCACAGATACGCAGTATTTT. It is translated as CASSEPGMSTDTQYF.

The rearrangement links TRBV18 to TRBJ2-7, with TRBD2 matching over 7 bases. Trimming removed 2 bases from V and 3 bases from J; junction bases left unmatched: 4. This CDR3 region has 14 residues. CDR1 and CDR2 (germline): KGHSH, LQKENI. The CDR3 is CASSPSGGGYEQYF. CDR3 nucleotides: TGTGCCAGCTCACCATCTGGGGGGGGCTACGAGCAGTACTTC. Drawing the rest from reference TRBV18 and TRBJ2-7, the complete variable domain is NAGVMQNPRHLVRRRGQEARLRCSPMKGHSHVYWYRQLPEEGLKFMVYLQKENIIDESGMPKERFSAEFPKEGPSILRIQQVVRGDSAAYFCASSPSGGGYEQYFGPGTRLTVT.

The CDR3 reads CASSLVTGANTEAFF. The CDR3, as DNA: TGTGCCAGCAGCTTAGTTACGGGGGCGAACACTGAAGCTTTCTTT. The chain couples TRBV11-1 to TRBJ1-1; weak D call: TRBD1 (6 bases). V was pared by 1 base and J by 1 base, with 10 bases between. CDR3 length: 15 amino acids. Germline CDR1 and CDR2: SGHAT and FQDESV (reference sequence). Full variable domain (outside the CDR3, taken from reference TRBV11-1 and TRBJ1-1): EAEVAQSPRYKITEKSQAVAFWCDPISGHATLYWYRQILGQGPELLVQFQDESVVDDSQLPKDRFSAERLKGVDSTLKIQPAELGDSAMYLCASSLVTGANTEAFFGQGTRLTVV.

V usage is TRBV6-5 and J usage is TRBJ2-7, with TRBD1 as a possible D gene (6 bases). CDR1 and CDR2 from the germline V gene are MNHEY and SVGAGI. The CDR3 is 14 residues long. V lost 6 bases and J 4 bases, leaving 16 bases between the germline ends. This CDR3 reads CASSRRGKIYEQYF. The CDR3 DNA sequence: TGTGCCAGCAGCCGCAGGGGTAAGATATACGAGCAGTACTTC.

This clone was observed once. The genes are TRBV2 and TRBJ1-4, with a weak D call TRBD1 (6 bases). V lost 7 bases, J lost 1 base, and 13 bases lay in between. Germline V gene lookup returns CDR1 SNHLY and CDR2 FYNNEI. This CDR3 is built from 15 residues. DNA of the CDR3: TGTGCCAGCACCGTACAGGGTAGAACTAATGAAAAACTGTTTTTT. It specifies CASTVQGRTNEKLFF.

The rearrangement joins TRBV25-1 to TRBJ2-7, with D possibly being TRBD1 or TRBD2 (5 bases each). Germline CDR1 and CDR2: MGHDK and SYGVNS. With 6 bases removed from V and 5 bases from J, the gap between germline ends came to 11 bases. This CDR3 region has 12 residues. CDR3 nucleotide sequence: TGTGCCAGCAGGGGTGGGGGTAACGAGCAGTACTTC. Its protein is CASRGGGNEQYF.

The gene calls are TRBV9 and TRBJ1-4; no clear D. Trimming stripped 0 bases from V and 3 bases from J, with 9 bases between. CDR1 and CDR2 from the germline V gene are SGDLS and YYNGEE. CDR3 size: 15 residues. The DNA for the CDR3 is TGTGCCAGCAGCGTAGTCGGGTTCCCTAATGAAAAACTGTTTTTT. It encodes CASSVVGFPNEKLFF.

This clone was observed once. As DNA, the CDR3 is TGTGCCAGCAGCCCAGGGCCTTCTTCCTTTAATCAGCCCCAGCATTTT. Residues: CASSPGPSSFNQPQHF. The V call is TRBV9, the J call TRBJ1-5, with D tentatively TRBD1 (5 bases). V was pared by 4 bases and J by 4 bases, with 18 bases between. Germline CDR1 reads SGDLS; CDR2 reads YYNGEE. CDR3 length: 16 residues.

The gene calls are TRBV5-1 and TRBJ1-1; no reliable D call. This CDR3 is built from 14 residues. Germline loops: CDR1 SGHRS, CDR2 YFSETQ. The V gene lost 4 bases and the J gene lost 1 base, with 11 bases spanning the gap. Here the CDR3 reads CASSPPLRNTEAFF. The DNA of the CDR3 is TGCGCCAGCAGCCCCCCTCTTAGGAACACTGAAGCTTTCTTT.

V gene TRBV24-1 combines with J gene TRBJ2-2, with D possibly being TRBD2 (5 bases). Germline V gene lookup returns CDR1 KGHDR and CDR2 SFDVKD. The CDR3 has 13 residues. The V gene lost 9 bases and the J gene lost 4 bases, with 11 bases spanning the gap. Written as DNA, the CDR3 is TGTGCCACCCTGTCTGGGAGCACCGGGGAGCTGTTTTTT. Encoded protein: CATLSGSTGELFF.

The CDR3 is CASSESGTPQPANYGYTF. CDR3 bases: TGTGCCAGCAGTGAAAGTGGCACCCCACAACCGGCTAACTATGGCTACACCTTC. The chain uses TRBV6-4 and TRBJ1-2; no reliable D call. In germline, CDR1 is MRHNA, CDR2 SNTAGT. Trimming stripped 3 bases from V and 0 bases from J, with 20 bases between. The CDR3 loop spans 18 amino acids.

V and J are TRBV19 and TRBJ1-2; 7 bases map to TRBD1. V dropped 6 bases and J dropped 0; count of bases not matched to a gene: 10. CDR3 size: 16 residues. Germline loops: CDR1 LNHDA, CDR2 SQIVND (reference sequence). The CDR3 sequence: CASSLGQITANYGYTF. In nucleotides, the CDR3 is TGTGCCAGTAGCCTGGGACAGATAACAGCTAACTATGGCTACACCTTC.

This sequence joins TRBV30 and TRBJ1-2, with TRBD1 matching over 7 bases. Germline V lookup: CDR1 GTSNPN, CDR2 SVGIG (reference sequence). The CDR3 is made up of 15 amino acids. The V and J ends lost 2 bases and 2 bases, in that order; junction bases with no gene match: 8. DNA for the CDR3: TGTGCCTGGAGTTCCCCCGGGACAGAGAACTATGGCTACACCTTC. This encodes CAWSSPGTENYGYTF.

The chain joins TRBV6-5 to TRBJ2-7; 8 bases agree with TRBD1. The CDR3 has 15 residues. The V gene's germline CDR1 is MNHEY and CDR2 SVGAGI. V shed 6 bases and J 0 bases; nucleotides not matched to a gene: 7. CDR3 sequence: CASRPGQANSYEQYF. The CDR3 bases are TGTGCCAGCAGACCGGGACAGGCGAACTCCTACGAGCAGTACTTC.

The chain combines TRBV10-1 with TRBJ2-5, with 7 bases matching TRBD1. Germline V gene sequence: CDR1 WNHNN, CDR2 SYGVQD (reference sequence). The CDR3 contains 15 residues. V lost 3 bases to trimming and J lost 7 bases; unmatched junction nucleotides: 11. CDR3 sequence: CASSERQGRMATQYF. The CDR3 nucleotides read TGCGCCAGCAGTGAAAGACAGGGAAGAATGGCGACCCAGTACTTC.

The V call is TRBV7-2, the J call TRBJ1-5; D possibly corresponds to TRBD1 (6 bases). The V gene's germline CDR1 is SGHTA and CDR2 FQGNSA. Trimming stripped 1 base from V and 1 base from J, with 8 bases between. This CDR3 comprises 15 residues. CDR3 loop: CASSLGGRSNQPQHF. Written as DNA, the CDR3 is TGTGCCAGCAGCTTAGGGGGGCGAAGCAATCAGCCCCAGCATTTT. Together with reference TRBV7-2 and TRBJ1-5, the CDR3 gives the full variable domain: GAGVSQSPSNKVTEKGKDVELRCDPISGHTALYWYRQSLGQGLEFLIYFQGNSAPDKSGLPSDRFSAERTGGSVSTLTIQRTQQEDSAVYLCASSLGGRSNQPQHFGDGTRLSIL.

The CDR3 loop is CASSSGLAGGQMAEQFF. The DNA for the CDR3 is TGTGCCAGCAGCTCCGGACTAGCGGGGGGGCAGATGGCTGAGCAGTTCTTC. This chain joins TRBV5-4 and TRBJ2-1; 15 nucleotides align to TRBD2. The V segment lost 3 bases and the J segment 9 bases; nucleotides outside the gene matches: 10. CDR1 SGHNT and CDR2 YYREEE come from the germline V gene (reference sequence). CDR3 length: 17 residues.

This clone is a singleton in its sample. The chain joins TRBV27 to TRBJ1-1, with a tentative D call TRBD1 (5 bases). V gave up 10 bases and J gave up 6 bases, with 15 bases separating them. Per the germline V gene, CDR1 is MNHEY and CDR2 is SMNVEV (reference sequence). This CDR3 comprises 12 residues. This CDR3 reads CATREGGSEAFF. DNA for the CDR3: TGTGCCACCAGGGAGGGAGGGTCTGAAGCTTTCTTT.

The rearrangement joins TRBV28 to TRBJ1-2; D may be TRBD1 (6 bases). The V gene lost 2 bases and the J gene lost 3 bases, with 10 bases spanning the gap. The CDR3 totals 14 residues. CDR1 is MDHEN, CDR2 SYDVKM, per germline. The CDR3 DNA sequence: TGTGCCAGCAGTTTAGAGGGGGGGGACTATGGCTACACCTTC. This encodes CASSLEGGDYGYTF.

The CDR3 DNA reads TGTGCCAGCAGCTTGATTTTCCCAGGGGACACTGAAGCTTTCTTT. Translation gives CASSLIFPGDTEAFF. The chain carries TRBV5-5 and TRBJ1-1; TRBD1 might be the D (6 bases). Germline lookup yields CDR1 SGHKS and CDR2 YYEKEE (reference sequence). The CDR3 contains 15 residues. Trimming took off 1 base at V and 3 bases at J, with 13 bases between the two ends.

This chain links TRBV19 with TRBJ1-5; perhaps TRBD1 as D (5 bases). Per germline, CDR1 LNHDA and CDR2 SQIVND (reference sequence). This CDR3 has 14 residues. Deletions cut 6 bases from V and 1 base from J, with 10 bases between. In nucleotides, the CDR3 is TGTGCCAGTAGAGGGGCTTTCAGCAATCAGCCCCAGCATTTT. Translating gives CASRGAFSNQPQHF.

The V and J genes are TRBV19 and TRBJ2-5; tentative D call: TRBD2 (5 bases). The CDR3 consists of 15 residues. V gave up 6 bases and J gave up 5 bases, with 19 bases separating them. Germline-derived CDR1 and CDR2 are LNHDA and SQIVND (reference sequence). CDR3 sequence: CASSPGSGLGETQYF. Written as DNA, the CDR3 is TGTGCCAGTAGCCCGGGTTCGGGGTTAGGGGAGACCCAGTACTTC.